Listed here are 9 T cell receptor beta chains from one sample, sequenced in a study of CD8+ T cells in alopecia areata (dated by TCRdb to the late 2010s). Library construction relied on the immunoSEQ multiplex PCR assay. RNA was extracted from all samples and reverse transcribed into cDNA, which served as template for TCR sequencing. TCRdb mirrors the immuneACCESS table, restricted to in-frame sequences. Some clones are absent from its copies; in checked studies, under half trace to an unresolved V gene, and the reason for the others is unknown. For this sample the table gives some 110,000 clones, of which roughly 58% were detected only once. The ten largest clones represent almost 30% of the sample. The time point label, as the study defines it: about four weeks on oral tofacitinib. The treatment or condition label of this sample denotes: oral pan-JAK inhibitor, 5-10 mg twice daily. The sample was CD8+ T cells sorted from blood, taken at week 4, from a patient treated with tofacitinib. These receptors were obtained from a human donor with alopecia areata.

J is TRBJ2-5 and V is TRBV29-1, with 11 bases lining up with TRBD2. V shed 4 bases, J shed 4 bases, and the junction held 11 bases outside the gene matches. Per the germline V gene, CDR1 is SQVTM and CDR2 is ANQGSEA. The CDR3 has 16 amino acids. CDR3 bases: TGCAGCGTTGGCAGGGAGCGGCTAGCGGGGGGAGAGACCCAGTACTTC. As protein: CSVGRERLAGGETQYF.

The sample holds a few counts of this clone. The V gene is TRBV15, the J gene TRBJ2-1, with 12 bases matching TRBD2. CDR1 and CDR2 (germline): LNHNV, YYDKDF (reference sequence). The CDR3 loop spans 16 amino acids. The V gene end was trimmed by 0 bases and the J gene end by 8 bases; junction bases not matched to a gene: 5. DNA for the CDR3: TGTGCCACCAGCAGAGATGAGACTAGCGGGGGCTATGAGCAGTTCTTC. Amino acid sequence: CATSRDETSGGYEQFF.

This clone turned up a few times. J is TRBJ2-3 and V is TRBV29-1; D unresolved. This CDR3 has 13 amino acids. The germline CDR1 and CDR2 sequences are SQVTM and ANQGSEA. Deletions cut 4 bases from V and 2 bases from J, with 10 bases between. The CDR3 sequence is CSVVLLATDTQYF. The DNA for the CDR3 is TGCAGCGTTGTACTTCTTGCCACAGATACGCAGTATTTT.

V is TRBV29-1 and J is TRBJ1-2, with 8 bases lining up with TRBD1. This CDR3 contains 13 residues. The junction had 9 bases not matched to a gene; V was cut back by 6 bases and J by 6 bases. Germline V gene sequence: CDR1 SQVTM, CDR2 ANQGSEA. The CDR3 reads CSVRTGSLDGYTF. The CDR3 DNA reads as TGCAGCGTGCGGACAGGGAGTCTAGATGGCTACACCTTC.

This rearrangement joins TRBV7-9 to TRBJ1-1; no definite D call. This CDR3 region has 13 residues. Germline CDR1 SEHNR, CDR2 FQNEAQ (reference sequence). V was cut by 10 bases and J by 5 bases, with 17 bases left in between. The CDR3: CATLRPAGTEAFF. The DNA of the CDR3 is TGTGCCACCCTACGCCCCGCCGGTACTGAAGCTTTCTTT.

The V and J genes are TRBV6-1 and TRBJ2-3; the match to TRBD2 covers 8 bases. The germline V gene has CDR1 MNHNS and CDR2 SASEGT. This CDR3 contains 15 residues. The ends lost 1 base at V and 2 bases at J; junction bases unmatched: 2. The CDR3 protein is CASSEEAGVTDTQYF. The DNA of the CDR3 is TGTGCCAGCAGTGAAGAAGCGGGGGTCACAGATACGCAGTATTTT.

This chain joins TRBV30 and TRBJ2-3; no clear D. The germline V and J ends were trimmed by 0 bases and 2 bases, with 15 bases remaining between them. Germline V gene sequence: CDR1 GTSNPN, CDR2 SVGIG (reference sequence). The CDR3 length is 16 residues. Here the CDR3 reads CAWSVPSTVFTDTQYF. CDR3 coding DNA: TGTGCCTGGAGTGTCCCGTCGACCGTCTTCACAGATACGCAGTATTTT.

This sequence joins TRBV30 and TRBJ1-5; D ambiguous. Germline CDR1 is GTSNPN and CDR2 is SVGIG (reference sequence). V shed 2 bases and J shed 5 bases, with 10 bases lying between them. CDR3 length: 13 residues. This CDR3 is CAWSSDDDQPQHF. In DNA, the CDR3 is TGTGCCTGGAGTTCCGACGACGATCAGCCCCAGCATTTT.

CDR3 in DNA: TGCGCCAGCAGCGGCAGCGGGGGGGTTCATGAGCAGTTCTTC. Translated: CASSGSGGVHEQFF. The genes are TRBV5-1 and TRBJ2-1, with 10 bases fitting TRBD2. CDR1 and CDR2 from the germline V gene are SGHRS and YFSETQ. This CDR3 contains 14 residues. Germline trimming cut 4 bases from V and 8 bases from J; bases unmatched to any gene: 6.